This T cell receptor beta chain was documented in a study of response to subunit inactivated influenza vaccine. Notes on the study in general: The authors suggested that every seasonal influenza vaccination recruits few new T cells.

As regards this clonotype: Antigen unknown.

From the RT-PCR reads, TCRdb called clonotypes with MiXCR, one entry per CDR3 protein. The sample lists about 700,000 distinct CDR3 sequences; roughly 13% were seen once. V shed 1 base and J 9 bases; nucleotides not matched to a gene: 3. Germline V CDR1 and CDR2: SGHTA, FQGNSA. There are 15 residues in the CDR3. The material sequenced was PBMCs from blood, taken 14 days before vaccination. The chain carries TRBV7-2 and TRBJ1-6; TRBD1 matches at 10 bases. This TCR came from a man in his forties or fifties who received an inactivated influenza vaccine. Written as DNA, the CDR3 is TGTGCCAGCAGCTTAGGCGGGACAGGGGTTTCACCCCTCCACTTT. It specifies CASSLGGTGVSPLHF.